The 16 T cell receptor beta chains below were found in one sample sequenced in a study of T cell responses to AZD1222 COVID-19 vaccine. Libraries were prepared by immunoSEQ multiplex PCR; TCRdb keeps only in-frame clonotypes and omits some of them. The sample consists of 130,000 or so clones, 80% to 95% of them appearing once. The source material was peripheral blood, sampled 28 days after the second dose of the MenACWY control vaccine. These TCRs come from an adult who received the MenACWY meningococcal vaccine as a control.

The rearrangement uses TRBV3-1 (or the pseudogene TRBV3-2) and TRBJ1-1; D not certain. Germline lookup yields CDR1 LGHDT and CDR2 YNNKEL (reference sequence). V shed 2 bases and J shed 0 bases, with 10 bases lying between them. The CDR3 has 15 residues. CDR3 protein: CASSQITSMNTEAFF. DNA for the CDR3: TGTGCCAGCAGCCAAATAACGAGCATGAACACTGAAGCTTTCTTT.

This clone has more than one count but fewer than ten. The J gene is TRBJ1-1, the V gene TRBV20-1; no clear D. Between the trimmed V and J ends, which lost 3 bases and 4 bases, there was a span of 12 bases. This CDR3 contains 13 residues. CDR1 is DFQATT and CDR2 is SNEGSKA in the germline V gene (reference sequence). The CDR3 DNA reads TGCAGTGCTAGTGCGGGGTCTCCCACTGAAGCTTTCTTT. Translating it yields CSASAGSPTEAFF.

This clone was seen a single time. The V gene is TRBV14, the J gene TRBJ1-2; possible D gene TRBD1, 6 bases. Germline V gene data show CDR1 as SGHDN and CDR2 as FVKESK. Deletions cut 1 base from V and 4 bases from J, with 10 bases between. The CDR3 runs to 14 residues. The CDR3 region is CASSQAQGGYGYTF. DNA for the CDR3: TGTGCCAGCAGCCAAGCACAGGGCGGCTATGGCTACACCTTC.

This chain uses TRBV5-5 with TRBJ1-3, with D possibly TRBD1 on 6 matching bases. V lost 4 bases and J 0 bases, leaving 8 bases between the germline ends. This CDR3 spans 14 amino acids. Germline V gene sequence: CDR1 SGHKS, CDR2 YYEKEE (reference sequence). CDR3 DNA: TGTGCCAGCAGCGGGGGCCCCTCTGGAAACACCATATATTTT. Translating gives CASSGGPSGNTIYF.

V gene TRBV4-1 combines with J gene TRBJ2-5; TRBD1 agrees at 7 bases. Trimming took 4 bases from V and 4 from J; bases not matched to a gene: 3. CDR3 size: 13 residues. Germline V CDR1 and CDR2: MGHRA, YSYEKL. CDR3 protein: CASSLRQGETQYF. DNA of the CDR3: TGCGCCAGCAGCCTCCGACAGGGAGAGACCCAGTACTTC.

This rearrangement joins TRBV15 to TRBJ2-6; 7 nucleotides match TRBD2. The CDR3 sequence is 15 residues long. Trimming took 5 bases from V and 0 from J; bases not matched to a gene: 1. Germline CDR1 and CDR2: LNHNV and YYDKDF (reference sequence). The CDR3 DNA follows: TGTGCCACCAGCGGGGGGGACTCTGGGGCCAACGTCCTGACTTTC. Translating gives CATSGGDSGANVLTF.

CDR3 loop: CASSSTKTGLAGVEQFF. The CDR3 DNA follows: TGTGCCAGCAGTTCTACAAAGACGGGACTAGCGGGGGTTGAGCAGTTCTTC. This chain links TRBV28 with TRBJ2-1; 14 bases are shared with TRBD2. This CDR3 contains 17 residues. In germline, CDR1 is MDHEN, CDR2 SYDVKM. The V and J ends lost 4 bases and 9 bases, in that order; junction bases with no gene match: 11.

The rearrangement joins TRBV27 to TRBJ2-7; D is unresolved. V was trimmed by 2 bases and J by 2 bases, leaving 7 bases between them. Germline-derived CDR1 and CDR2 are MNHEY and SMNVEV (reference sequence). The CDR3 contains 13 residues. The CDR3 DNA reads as TGTGCCAGCAGTTTAGGCAGTACCTACGAGCAGTACGTC. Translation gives CASSLGSTYEQYV.

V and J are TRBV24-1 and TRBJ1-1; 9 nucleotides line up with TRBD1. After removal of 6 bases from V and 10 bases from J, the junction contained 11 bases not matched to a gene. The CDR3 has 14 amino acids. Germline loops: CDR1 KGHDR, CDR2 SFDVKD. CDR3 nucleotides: TGTGCCACCAGTTCATACAGGGGGCTAATGGGAGCTTTCTTT. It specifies CATSSYRGLMGAFF.

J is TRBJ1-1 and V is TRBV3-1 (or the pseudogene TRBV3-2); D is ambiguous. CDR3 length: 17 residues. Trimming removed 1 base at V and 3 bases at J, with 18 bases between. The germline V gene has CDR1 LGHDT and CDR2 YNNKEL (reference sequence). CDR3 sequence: CASSQVSPGVCDTEAFF. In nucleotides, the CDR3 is TGTGCCAGCAGCCAAGTGTCACCTGGGGTGTGTGACACTGAAGCTTTCTTT.

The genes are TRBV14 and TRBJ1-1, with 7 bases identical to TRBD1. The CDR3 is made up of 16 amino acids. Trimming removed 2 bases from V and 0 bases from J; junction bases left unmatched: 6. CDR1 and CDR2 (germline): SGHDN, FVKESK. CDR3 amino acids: CASSQRQGTMNTEAFF. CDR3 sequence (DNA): TGTGCCAGCAGCCAAAGACAGGGTACTATGAACACTGAAGCTTTCTTT.

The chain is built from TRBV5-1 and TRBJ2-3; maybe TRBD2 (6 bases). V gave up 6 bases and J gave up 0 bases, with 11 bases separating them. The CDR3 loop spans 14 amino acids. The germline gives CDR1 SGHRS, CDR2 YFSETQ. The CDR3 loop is CASKTSSSTDTQYF. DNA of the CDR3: TGCGCCAGCAAAACTAGCAGTAGCACAGATACGCAGTATTTT.

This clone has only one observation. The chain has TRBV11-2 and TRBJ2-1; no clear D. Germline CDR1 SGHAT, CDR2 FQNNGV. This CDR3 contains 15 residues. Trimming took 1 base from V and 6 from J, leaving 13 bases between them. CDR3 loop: CASSLVFLSLNEQFF. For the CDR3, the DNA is TGTGCCAGCAGCTTAGTTTTCCTAAGCCTCAATGAGCAGTTCTTC.

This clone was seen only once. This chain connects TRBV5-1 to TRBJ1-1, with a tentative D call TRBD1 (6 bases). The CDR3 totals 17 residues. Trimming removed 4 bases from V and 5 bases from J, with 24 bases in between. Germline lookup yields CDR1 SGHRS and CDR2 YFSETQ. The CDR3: CASSPREGGLEGTEAFF. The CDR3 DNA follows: TGCGCCAGCAGCCCAAGGGAGGGGGGACTTGAGGGGACTGAAGCTTTCTTT.

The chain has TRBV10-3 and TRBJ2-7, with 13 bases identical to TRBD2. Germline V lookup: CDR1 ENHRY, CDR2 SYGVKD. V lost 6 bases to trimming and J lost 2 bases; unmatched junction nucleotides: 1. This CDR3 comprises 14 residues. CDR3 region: CAISGTSGTYEQYF. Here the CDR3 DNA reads TGTGCCATCAGCGGGACTAGCGGGACCTACGAGCAGTACTTC.

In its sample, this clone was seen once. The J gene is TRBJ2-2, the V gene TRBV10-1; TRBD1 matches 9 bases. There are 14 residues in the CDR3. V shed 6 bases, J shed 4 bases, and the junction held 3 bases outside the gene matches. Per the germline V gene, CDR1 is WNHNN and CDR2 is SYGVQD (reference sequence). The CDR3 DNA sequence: TGCGCCAGCAGACCGGGACAGGGCACCGGGGAGCTGTTTTTT. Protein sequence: CASRPGQGTGELFF.